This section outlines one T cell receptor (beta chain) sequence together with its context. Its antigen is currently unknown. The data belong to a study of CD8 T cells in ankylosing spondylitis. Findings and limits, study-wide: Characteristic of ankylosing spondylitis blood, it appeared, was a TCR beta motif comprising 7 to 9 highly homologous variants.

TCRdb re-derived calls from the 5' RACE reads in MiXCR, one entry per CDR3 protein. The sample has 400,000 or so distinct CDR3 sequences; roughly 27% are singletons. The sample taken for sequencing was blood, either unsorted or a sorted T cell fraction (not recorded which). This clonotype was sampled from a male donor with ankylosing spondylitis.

For the CDR3, the DNA is TGTGCCAGCAGCCCCAGGGACCTTCCTCATCAAGAGACCCAGTACTTC. It yields the protein CASSPRDLPHQETQYF. J is TRBJ2-5 and V is TRBV11-3; D might be TRBD1 or TRBD2, each matching 5 bases. This CDR3 contains 16 residues. The germline gives CDR1 SGHNT, CDR2 YENEEA. V lost 5 bases and J lost 2, with 18 bases in between.